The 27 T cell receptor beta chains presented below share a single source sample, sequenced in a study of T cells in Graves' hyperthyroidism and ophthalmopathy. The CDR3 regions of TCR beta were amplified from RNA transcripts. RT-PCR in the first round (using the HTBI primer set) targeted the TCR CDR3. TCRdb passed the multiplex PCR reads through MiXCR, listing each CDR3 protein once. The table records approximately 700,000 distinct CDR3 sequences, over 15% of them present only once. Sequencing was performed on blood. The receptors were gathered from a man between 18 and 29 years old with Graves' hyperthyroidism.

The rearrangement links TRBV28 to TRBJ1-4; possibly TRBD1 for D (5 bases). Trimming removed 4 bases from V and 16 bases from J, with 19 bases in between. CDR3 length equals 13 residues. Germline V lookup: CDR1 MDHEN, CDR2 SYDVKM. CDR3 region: CASSSPTGPRWFF. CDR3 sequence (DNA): TGTGCCAGCAGTTCACCTACAGGTCCTCGGTGGTTTTTT.

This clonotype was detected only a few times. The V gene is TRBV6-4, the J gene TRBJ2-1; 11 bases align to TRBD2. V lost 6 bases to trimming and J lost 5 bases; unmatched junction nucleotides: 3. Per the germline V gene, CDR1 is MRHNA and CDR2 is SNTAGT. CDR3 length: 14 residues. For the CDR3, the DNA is TGTGCCAGCAGAGGACTAGCGGGTAACAATGAGCAGTTCTTC. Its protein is CASRGLAGNNEQFF.

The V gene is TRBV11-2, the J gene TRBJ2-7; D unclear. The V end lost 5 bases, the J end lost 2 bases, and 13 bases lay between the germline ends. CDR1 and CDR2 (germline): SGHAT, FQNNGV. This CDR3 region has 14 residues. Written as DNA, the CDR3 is TGTGCCAGCAGCCTTACGCGTATAGCCTACGAGCAGTACTTC. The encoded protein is CASSLTRIAYEQYF.

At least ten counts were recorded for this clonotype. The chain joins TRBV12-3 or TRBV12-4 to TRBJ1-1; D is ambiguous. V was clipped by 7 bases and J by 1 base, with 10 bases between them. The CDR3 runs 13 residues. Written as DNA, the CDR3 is TGTGCCAGCACTAGTACCCCGAACACTGAAGCTTTCTTT. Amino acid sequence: CASTSTPNTEAFF.

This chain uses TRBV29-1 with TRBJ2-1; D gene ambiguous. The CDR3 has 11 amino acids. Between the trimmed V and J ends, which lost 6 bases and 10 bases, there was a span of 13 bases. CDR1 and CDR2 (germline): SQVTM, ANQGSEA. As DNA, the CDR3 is TGCAGCGTCCCCCCGGGCCCGGAGCAGTTCTTC. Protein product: CSVPPGPEQFF.

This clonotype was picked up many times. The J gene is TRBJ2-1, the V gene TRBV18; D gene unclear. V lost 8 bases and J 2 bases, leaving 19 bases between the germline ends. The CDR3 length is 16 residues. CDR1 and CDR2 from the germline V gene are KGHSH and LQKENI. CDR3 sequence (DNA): TGTGCCAGCACACGCCGAATCAGTTCCACCTACAATGAGCAGTTCTTC. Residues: CASTRRISSTYNEQFF. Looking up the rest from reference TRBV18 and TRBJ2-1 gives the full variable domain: NAGVMQNPRHLVRRRGQEARLRCSPMKGHSHVYWYRQLPEEGLKFMVYLQKENIIDESGMPKERFSAEFPKEGPSILRIQQVVRGDSAAYFCASTRRISSTYNEQFFGPGTRLTVL.

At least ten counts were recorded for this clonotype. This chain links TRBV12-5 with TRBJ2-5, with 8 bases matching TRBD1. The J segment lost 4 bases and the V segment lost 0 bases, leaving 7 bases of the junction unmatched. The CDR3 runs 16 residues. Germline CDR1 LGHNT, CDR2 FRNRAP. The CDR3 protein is CASGLVPQGAGETQYF. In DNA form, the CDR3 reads TGTGCTAGTGGTTTGGTGCCGCAGGGGGCGGGAGAGACCCAGTACTTC.

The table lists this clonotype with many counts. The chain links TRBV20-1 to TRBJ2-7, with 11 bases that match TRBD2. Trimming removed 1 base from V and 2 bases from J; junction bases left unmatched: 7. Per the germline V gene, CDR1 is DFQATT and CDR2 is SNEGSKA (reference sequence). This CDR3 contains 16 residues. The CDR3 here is CSARVTSGRVAYEQYF. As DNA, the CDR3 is TGCAGTGCTAGAGTTACTAGCGGGAGAGTCGCCTACGAGCAGTACTTC.

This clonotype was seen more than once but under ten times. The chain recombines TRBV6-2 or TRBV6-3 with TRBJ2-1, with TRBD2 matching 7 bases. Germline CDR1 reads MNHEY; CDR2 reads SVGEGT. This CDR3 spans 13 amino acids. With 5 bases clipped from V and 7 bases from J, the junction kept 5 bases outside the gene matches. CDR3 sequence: CASSTGGWNEQFF. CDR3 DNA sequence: TGTGCCAGCAGTACGGGAGGTTGGAATGAGCAGTTCTTC.

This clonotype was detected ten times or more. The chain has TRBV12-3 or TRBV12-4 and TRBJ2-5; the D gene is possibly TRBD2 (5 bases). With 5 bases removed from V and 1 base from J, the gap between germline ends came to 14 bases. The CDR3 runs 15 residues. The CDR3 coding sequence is TGTGCCAGCAGTGGAGGTCGGCACTTCCAAGAGACCCAGTACTTC. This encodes CASSGGRHFQETQYF.

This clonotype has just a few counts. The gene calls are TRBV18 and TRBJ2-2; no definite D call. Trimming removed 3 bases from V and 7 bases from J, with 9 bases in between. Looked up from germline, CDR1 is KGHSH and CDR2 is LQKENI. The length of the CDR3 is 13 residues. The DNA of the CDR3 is TGTGCCAGCTCACCTGATGGTATCGGGGAGCTGTTTTTT. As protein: CASSPDGIGELFF.

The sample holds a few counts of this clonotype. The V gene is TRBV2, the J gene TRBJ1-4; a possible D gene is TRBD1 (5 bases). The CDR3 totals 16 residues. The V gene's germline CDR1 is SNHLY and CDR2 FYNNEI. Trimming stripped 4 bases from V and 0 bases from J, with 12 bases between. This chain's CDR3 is CASSGDSITTNEKLFF. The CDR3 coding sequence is TGTGCCAGCAGTGGCGACAGCATTACAACTAATGAAAAACTGTTTTTT.

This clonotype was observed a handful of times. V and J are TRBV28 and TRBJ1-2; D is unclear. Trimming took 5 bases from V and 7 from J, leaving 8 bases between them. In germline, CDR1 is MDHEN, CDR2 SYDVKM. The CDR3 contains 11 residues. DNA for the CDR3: TGTGCCAGCAGTGTCAACAGTGGCTACACCTTC. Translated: CASSVNSGYTF.

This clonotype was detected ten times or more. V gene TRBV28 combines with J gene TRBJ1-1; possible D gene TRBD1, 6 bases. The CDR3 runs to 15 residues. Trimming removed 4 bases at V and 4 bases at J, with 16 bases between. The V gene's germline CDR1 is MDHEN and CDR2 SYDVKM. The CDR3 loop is CASSSFGRGSTEAFF. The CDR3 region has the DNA TGTGCCAGCAGTTCCTTCGGCAGGGGATCCACTGAAGCTTTCTTT.

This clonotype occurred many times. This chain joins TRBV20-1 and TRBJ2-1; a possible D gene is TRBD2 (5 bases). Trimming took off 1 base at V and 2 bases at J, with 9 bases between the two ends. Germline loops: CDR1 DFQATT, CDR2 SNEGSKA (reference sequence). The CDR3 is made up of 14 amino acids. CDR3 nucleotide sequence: TGCAGTGCTAGAGCCAGCGGCGCCTACAATGAGCAGTTCTTC. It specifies CSARASGAYNEQFF.

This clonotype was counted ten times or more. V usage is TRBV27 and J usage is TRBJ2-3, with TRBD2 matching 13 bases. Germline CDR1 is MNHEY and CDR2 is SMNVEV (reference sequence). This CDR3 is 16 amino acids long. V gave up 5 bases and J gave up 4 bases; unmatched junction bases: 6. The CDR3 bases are TGTGCCAGCAGTGCTCGGACTAGCGGGAGTTCAGATACGCAGTATTTT. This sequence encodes CASSARTSGSSDTQYF.

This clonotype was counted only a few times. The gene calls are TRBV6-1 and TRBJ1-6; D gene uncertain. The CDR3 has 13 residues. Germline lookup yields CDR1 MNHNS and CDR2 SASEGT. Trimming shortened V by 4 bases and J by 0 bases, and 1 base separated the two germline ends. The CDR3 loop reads CASSGSYNSPLHF. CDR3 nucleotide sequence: TGTGCCAGCAGTGGCTCCTATAATTCACCCCTCCACTTT.

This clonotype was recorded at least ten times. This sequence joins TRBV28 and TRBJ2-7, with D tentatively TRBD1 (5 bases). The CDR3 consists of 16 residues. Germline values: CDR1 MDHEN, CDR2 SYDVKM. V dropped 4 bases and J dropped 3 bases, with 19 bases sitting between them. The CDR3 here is CASSSTTPTVFYEQYF. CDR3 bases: TGTGCCAGCAGTTCGACGACTCCGACAGTGTTCTACGAGCAGTACTTC.

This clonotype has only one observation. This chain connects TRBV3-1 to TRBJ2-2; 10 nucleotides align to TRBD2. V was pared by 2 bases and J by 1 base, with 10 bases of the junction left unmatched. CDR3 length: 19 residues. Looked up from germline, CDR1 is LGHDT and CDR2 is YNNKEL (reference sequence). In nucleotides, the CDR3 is TGTGCCAGCAGCCAATATCCCCCGGGACTAGCGAGGAACACCGGGGAGCTGTTTTTT. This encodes CASSQYPPGLARNTGELFF.

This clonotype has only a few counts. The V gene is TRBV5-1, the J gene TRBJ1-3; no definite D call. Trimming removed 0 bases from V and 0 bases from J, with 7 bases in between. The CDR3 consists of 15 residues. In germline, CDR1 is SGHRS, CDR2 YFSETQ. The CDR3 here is CASSLASNSGNTIYF. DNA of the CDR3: TGCGCCAGCAGCTTGGCCTCCAACTCTGGAAACACCATATATTTT. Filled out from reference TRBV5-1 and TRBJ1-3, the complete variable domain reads KAGVTQTPRYLIKTRGQQVTLSCSPISGHRSVSWYQQTPGQGLQFLFEYFSETQRNKGNFPGRFSGRQFSNSRSEMNVSTLELGDSALYLCASSLASNSGNTIYFGEGSWLTVV.

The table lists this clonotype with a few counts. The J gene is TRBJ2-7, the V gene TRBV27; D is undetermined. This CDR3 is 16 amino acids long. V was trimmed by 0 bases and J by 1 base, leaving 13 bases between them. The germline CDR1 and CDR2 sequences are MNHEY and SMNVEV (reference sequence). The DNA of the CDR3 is TGTGCCAGCAGTTTATCGTTTCGCCTGGGGTCCTACGAGCAGTACTTC. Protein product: CASSLSFRLGSYEQYF.

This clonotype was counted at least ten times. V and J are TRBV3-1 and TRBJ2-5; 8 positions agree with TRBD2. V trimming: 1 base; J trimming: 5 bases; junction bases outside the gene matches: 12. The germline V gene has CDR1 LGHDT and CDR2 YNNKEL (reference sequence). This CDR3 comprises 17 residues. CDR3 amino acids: CASSQVREGPIGETQYF. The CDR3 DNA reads TGTGCCAGCAGCCAAGTACGGGAGGGCCCTATTGGGGAGACCCAGTACTTC.

The CDR3 sequence is CASSLGNGLSYEQYF. The CDR3 nucleotides are TGTGCCAGCAGCCTAGGGAACGGACTCTCGTACGAGCAGTACTTC. This chain joins TRBV7-8 and TRBJ2-7; possibly TRBD2 for D (5 bases). This CDR3 has 15 amino acids. Trimming removed 5 bases at V and 4 bases at J, with 18 bases between. Looked up from germline, CDR1 is SGHVS and CDR2 is FQNEAQ.

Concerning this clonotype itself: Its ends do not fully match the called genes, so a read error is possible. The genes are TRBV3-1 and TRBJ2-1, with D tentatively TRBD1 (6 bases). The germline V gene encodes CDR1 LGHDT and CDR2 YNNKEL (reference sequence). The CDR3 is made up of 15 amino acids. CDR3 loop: CASSRQGSSHNEQFF. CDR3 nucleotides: TGTGCCAGCAGTCGTCAGGGGAGCTCCCACAATGAGCAGTTCTTC.

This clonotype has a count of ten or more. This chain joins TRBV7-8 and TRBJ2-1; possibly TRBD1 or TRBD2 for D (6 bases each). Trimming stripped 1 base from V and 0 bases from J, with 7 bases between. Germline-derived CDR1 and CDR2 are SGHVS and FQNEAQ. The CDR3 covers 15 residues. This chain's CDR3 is CASSLEGGSYNEQFF. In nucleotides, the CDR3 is TGTGCCAGCAGCTTAGAGGGGGGCTCCTACAATGAGCAGTTCTTC.

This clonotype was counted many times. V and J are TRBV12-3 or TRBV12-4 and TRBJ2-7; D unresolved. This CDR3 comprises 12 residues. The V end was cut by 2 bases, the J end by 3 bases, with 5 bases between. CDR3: CASSLFGYEQYF. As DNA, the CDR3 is TGTGCCAGCAGTTTATTTGGCTACGAGCAGTACTTC.

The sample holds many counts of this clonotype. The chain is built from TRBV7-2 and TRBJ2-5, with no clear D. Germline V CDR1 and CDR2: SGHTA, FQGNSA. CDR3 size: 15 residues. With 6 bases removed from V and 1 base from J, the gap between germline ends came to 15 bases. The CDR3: CASSLPLAAQETQYF. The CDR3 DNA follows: TGTGCCAGCAGTCTACCGCTCGCCGCCCAAGAGACCCAGTACTTC.